Below are 18 T cell receptor beta chains sequenced from a single sample in a study of blood T cells in healthy people across ages. It was with a sample-barcoded 5' primer and a J-beta primer mix that a second PCR of roughly 6 to 11 cycles was run. TCRdb used MiXCR to reprocess the 5' RACE reads, holding one entry per CDR3 protein. Counted here are about 780,000 distinct CDR3 sequences, roughly 26% occurring once; the ten biggest clones make up 2.5% to 3.5%. The same data also contributed to another study, on T cells of mothers and their children.

Sequenced sample: blood. The receptor source for this set is a boy between 10 and 17 years old in good health.

The chain joins TRBV29-1 to TRBJ2-1; perhaps TRBD2 as D (6 bases). CDR1 is SQVTM, CDR2 ANQGSEA, per germline. The ends were cut back, 4 bases at V and 0 bases at J, with 13 bases in the middle. This CDR3 is 15 amino acids long. The DNA of the CDR3 is TGCAGCGTTGGGGGCGGGACGAGCTCCTACAATGAGCAGTTCTTC. Amino acid sequence: CSVGGGTSSYNEQFF.

This sequence joins TRBV5-4 and TRBJ2-5; 14 nucleotides agree with TRBD2. The J call may be faulty, since TRBJ2-1 better matches the DNA end. The CDR3 runs to 13 residues. Germline-derived CDR1 and CDR2 are SGHNT and YYREEE (reference sequence). CDR3 in DNA: TGTGCCAGGGGACTAGCGGGGGCCGGGGAGCAGTTCTTC. It codes for CARGLAGAGEQFF.

The chain has TRBV20-1 and TRBJ1-4, with D maybe TRBD1 (6 bases). This CDR3 comprises 14 residues. The germline V gene encodes CDR1 DFQATT and CDR2 SNEGSKA (reference sequence). Trimming took off 6 bases at V and 7 bases at J, with 18 bases between the two ends. This chain's CDR3 is CSAQTQGRSEKLFF. The CDR3 nucleotides are TGCAGTGCCCAAACACAGGGACGGAGTGAAAAACTGTTTTTT.

The chain links TRBV25-1 to TRBJ2-1; possible D gene TRBD2, 5 bases. CDR1 and CDR2 (germline): MGHDK, SYGVNS. Trimming pared 1 base from V and 4 bases from J, leaving 11 bases between. The CDR3 totals 15 residues. The CDR3 spells CASSEFQREYNEQFF. As DNA, the CDR3 is TGTGCCAGCAGTGAATTTCAGAGGGAATACAATGAGCAGTTCTTC.

The table lists this clonotype with a few counts. V gene TRBV7-2 combines with J gene TRBJ1-4; a weak D match, TRBD1 (5 bases). The CDR3 loop spans 12 amino acids. V was clipped by 1 base and J by 13 bases, with 10 bases between them. Germline V gives CDR1 SGHTA, CDR2 FQGNSA. CDR3 DNA sequence: TGTGCCAGCAGCTTAGTAGGGGATCGACTGTTTTTT. Translated: CASSLVGDRLFF.

This clonotype has a count of ten or more. V and J are TRBV10-3 and TRBJ2-2, with TRBD1 matching over 7 bases. Unmatched junction bases numbered 3, after V lost 0 bases and J lost 5 bases. Per germline, CDR1 ENHRY and CDR2 SYGVKD. This CDR3 has 15 residues. The CDR3 DNA sequence: TGTGCCATCAGTGAGTCGGACAGGCGTACCGGGGAGCTGTTTTTT. This sequence encodes CAISESDRRTGELFF.

The chain links TRBV12-3 or TRBV12-4 to TRBJ1-2; D is unresolved. Trimming took 4 bases from V and 3 from J, leaving 15 bases between them. This CDR3 is 15 amino acids long. The CDR3 is CASSSPLGIHYGYTF. CDR3 sequence (DNA): TGTGCCAGCAGTTCCCCCCTCGGGATTCACTATGGCTACACCTTC.

J is TRBJ1-6 and V is TRBV7-3; D gene uncertain. The V gene lost 2 bases and the J gene lost 7 bases, with 9 bases spanning the gap. Looked up from germline, CDR1 is SGHTA and CDR2 is FQGTGA. The CDR3 spans 14 residues. This chain's CDR3 is CASSLQGDNSPLHF. The CDR3 coding sequence is TGTGCCAGCAGCTTACAAGGCGACAATTCACCCCTCCACTTT.

In its sample, this clonotype was seen a few times. The V call is TRBV20-1, the J call TRBJ1-2; 7 positions match TRBD1. Germline V lookup: CDR1 DFQATT, CDR2 SNEGSKA (reference sequence). The V segment lost 6 bases and the J segment 0 bases; nucleotides outside the gene matches: 4. The CDR3 has 13 amino acids. The CDR3 here is CSARTGPNYGYTF. The CDR3 coding sequence is TGCAGTGCCCGGACAGGTCCTAACTATGGCTACACCTTC.

Ten or more counts support this clonotype. The V and J genes are TRBV12-3 or TRBV12-4 and TRBJ2-1; 8 bases line up with TRBD1. The DNA matches TRBJ2-7 better at its end, which makes the J call doubtful. CDR3 length: 14 residues. CDR3 nucleotide sequence: TGTGCCAGCAGCCTGACAGGGGCCGATTACGAGCAGTACTTC. Protein product: CASSLTGADYEQYF.

The chain couples TRBV19 to TRBJ1-5, with D possibly TRBD1 on 6 matching bases. The ends were cut back, 4 bases at V and 0 bases at J, with 13 bases in the middle. CDR1 is LNHDA and CDR2 is SQIVND in the germline V gene (reference sequence). The CDR3 is 16 amino acids. CDR3 amino acids: CASSKQGRYSNQPQHF. In nucleotides, the CDR3 is TGTGCCAGTAGTAAACAGGGTCGATATAGCAATCAGCCCCAGCATTTT.

For this clonotype: A read error may account for a junction end that differs from germline. This chain links TRBV4-1 with TRBJ1-2; the match to TRBD1 covers 8 bases. The CDR3 is 15 amino acids. From germline, CDR1 is MGHRA and CDR2 YSYEKL. CDR3 coding DNA: TGCGCCGGCAGCCAGACAGGGGACTCTAACTATGGCTACACCTTC. Protein product: CAGSQTGDSNYGYTF.

This sequence joins TRBV14 and TRBJ1-1; D unclear. Germline V gene lookup returns CDR1 SGHDN and CDR2 FVKESK. V was cut by 6 bases and J by 1 base, with 9 bases left in between. The CDR3 spans 13 residues. In DNA form, the CDR3 reads TGTGCCAGCAGAGACGACGGGAACACTGAAGCTTTCTTT. Its translation: CASRDDGNTEAFF.

About this clonotype itself: An end of the junction does not agree with germline; a read error may underlie this. For the CDR3, the DNA is TGCGCCAGCAGCCAAGATTCGAACAGGGGGTCTAACTACGGCTACACCTTC. Translation: CASSQDSNRGSNYGYTF. This chain connects TRBV4-1 to TRBJ1-2, with TRBD1 matching over 8 bases. The CDR3 loop spans 17 amino acids. The germline V gene has CDR1 MGHRA and CDR2 YSYEKL.

This chain links TRBV7-2 with TRBJ1-1, with D hard to call. The V and J ends lost 5 bases and 7 bases respectively, with 8 bases between them. In germline, CDR1 is SGHTA, CDR2 FQGNSA. The CDR3 is 11 amino acids. The CDR3: CASSPYFEAFF. Written as DNA, the CDR3 is TGTGCCAGCAGCCCCTATTTTGAAGCTTTCTTT.

This clonotype was observed at least ten times. The chain joins TRBV7-2 to TRBJ2-5; D might be TRBD1 or TRBD2, each matching 5 bases. This CDR3 spans 13 amino acids. Germline CDR1 is SGHTA and CDR2 is FQGNSA. Trimming left V 4 bases short and J 4 bases short, with 10 bases between. The CDR3, as DNA: TGTGCCAGCAGCTCGGATGGGGGAGAGACCCAGTACTTC. It translates to CASSSDGGETQYF.

A few counts support this clonotype. The gene calls are TRBV7-2 and TRBJ2-1; TRBD1 or TRBD2 may be the D gene (5 bases each). The J call may be in error: the DNA end matches TRBJ2-7 better. The CDR3 loop spans 13 amino acids. Germline CDR1 reads SGHTA; CDR2 reads FQGNSA. The CDR3 is CASSSSRGGEQYF. CDR3 nucleotide sequence: TGTGCCAGCAGTTCCTCGAGGGGCGGCGAGCAGTACTTC.

This clonotype was counted only a few times. V and J are TRBV2 and TRBJ2-7, with 7 nucleotides matching TRBD1. The junction had 7 bases not matched to a gene; V was cut back by 7 bases and J by 1 base. Germline V lookup: CDR1 SNHLY, CDR2 FYNNEI. CDR3 size: 14 residues. The CDR3 region has the DNA TGTGCCAGCACTACTCGGGACAGATCCTACGAGCAGTACTTC. It specifies CASTTRDRSYEQYF.